These T cell receptor beta chains were read from a single sample in a study of blood T cell repertoires in COVID-19. Measured with immunoSEQ multiplex PCR; TCRdb has only the in-frame clones, and not every one. In the table there are over 60,000 clones, more than 75% of which are singletons. The sequenced material came from peripheral blood. The receptors come from a human donor in a cohort sampled during active COVID-19. Each CDR3 is given with its conserved first and last residue. D genes are given only for firm matches. Size values are once, few and many counts, or a class for expanded clones, and some rows have none.

cdr3_length d_call clone_size j_call v_call cdr3_aa cdr3_nt
20 TRBD1 . TRBJ1-3 TRBV5-1 CASSSRGYDRASATGNTIYF TGCGCCAGCAGCTCGCGGGGTTATGACAGGGCCTCCGCAACTGGAAACACCATATATTTT
13 . . TRBJ1-3 TRBV11-2 CASRVLAENTIYF TGTGCCAGCAGAGTTTTGGCGGAAAACACCATATATTTT
14 . . TRBJ1-6 TRBV2 CASRSGVYNSPLHF TGTGCCAGCAGGTCAGGGGTCTATAATTCACCCCTCCACTTT
15 . . TRBJ2-7 TRBV5-1 CASSPDGGPPYEQYF TGCGCCAGCAGCCCGGACGGGGGACCTCCCTACGAGCAGTACTTC
14 TRBD1 . TRBJ1-2 TRBV30 CAWDHTGVRYGYTF TGTGCCTGGGACCACACAGGGGTCCGCTATGGCTACACCTTC
11 . . TRBJ1-2 TRBV4-1 CASSRTDSYTF TGCGCCAGCAGCCGTACGGACAGCTACACCTTC
17 TRBD1 . TRBJ1-2 TRBV4-3 CASSQDAGGGPLYGYTF TGCGCCAGCAGCCAAGATGCCGGAGGGGGCCCCCTTTATGGCTACACCTTC
13 . . TRBJ2-7 TRBV14 CASSPYRDYEQYF TGTGCCAGCAGCCCTTACAGGGACTACGAGCAGTACTTC
15 . . TRBJ1-2 TRBV4-1 CASSQDSTRGRGYTF TGCGCCAGCAGCCAAGATAGCACCCGGGGTCGGGGCTACACCTTC
19 TRBD2 . TRBJ2-5 TRBV6-6 CASSLRLAGGPEGKETQYF TGTGCCAGCAGTCTAAGACTAGCGGGGGGGCCGGAGGGGAAAGAGACCCAGTACTTC
16 TRBD1 . TRBJ2-7 TRBV18 CASSPRGRTGIDEQYF TGTGCCAGCTCACCAAGAGGCCGGACAGGGATAGACGAGCAGTACTTC
14 TRBD1 once TRBJ2-7 TRBV27 CASSLSGQSYEQYF TGTGCCAGCAGTTTATCGGGACAGAGTTACGAGCAGTACTTC
14 TRBD1 . TRBJ2-5 TRBV7-7 CASSEGGSQETQYF TGTGCCAGCAGCGAAGGGGGCAGCCAAGAGACCCAGTACTTC
13 . few TRBJ1-5 TRBV18 CASSRESNQPQHF TGTGCCAGCTCAAGGGAGAGCAATCAGCCCCAGCATTTT
14 . once TRBJ2-7 TRBV5-1 CASSLGGSSYEQYF TGCGCCAGCAGCTTGGGAGGGAGCTCCTACGAGCAGTACTTC
12 . . TRBJ1-1 TRBV10-3 CAISARNTEAFF TGTGCCATCAGTGCCAGGAACACTGAAGCTTTCTTT
14 TRBD1 . TRBJ1-5 TRBV30 CAWSPDRADQPQHF TGTGCCTGGAGTCCCGACAGGGCGGATCAGCCCCAGCATTTT
15 . once TRBJ2-3 TRBV11-2 CASSFRGSGADTQYF TGTGCCAGCAGCTTCAGAGGGTCGGGGGCAGATACGCAGTATTTT
15 . . TRBJ1-4 TRBV7-9 CASSLEAGVQEKLFF TGTGCCAGCAGCTTAGAGGCGGGGGTTCAAGAAAAACTGTTTTTT
11 . . TRBJ1-1 TRBV6-5 CASSRGGEAFF TGTGCCAGCAGTAGAGGCGGGGAAGCTTTCTTT
15 . . TRBJ1-6 TRBV6-6 CASSYSITGNSPLHF TGTGCCAGCAGTTACTCGATTACAGGGAATTCACCCCTCCACTTT
12 . . TRBJ2-1 TRBV6-2/TRBV6-3 CASSPSDNEQFF TGTGCCAGCAGTCCCTCGGACAATGAGCAGTTCTTC
15 TRBD1 . TRBJ2-7 TRBV6-5 CASRDRTGGTYEQYF TGTGCCAGCAGGGACCGGACAGGGGGGACCTACGAGCAGTACTTC
14 . . TRBJ1-1 TRBV19 CASSIDEGNTEAFF TGTGCCAGTAGTATAGATGAGGGGAACACTGAAGCTTTCTTT
13 . many TRBJ1-5 TRBV6-5 CATSTVRGQPQHF TGTGCCACCTCGACAGTTAGGGGTCAGCCCCAGCATTTT
14 . . TRBJ2-2 TRBV9 CASSVGQSTGELFF TGTGCCAGCAGCGTAGGACAGTCCACCGGGGAGCTGTTTTTT
16 . once TRBJ2-7 TRBV27 CASSTSTGMSPYEQYF .
15 . once TRBJ2-3 TRBV7-9 CASSLELGYTDTQYF TGTGCCAGCAGCTTAGAACTAGGATACACAGATACGCAGTATTTT
14 TRBD1 . TRBJ1-2 TRBV4-2 CASSQEKDRGGYTF TGTGCCAGCAGCCAAGAAAAGGACAGGGGTGGCTACACCTTC
15 TRBD1 . TRBJ2-7 TRBV5-4 CASSVRDRGANEQYF TGTGCCAGCAGCGTCCGGGACAGGGGGGCGAACGAGCAGTACTTC
13 . . TRBJ2-1 TRBV7-2 CASSLDSANEQFF TGTGCCAGCAGCTTAGACTCCGCCAATGAGCAGTTCTTC
13 . . TRBJ2-5 TRBV5-5 CASSLWSQETQYF TGTGCCAGCAGCTTATGGAGCCAAGAGACCCAGTACTTC
13 TRBD2 . TRBJ2-7 TRBV5-1 CASSLAGGNEQYF TGCGCCAGCAGCTTGGCGGGGGGGAACGAGCAGTACTTC
16 TRBD1 . TRBJ1-1 TRBV9 CASSVTGGVFGTEAFF TGTGCCAGCAGCGTCACAGGGGGCGTATTCGGCACTGAAGCTTTCTTT
13 . . TRBJ1-1 TRBV29-1 CSVEEGSNTEAFF TGCAGCGTTGAAGAGGGCTCGAACACTGAAGCTTTCTTT
14 . . TRBJ2-7 TRBV3-1/TRBV3-2 CASSQDFSRGEQYF TGTGCCAGCAGCCAAGATTTCAGCCGGGGCGAGCAGTACTTC
17 TRBD2 few TRBJ2-3 TRBV24-1 CATSGPPAAGGEDTQYF TGTGCCACCAGTGGCCCTCCGGCTGCGGGGGGGGAAGATACGCAGTATTTT
15 . . TRBJ2-7 TRBV11-3 CASSLGGGEGYEQYF TGTGCCAGCAGCTTAGGAGGAGGGGAAGGCTACGAGCAGTACTTC
13 . . TRBJ1-1 TRBV29-1 CSVGVGQSTEAFF TGCAGCGTTGGTGTCGGACAGAGCACTGAAGCTTTCTTT
15 . once TRBJ2-7 TRBV3-1/TRBV3-2 CASSQDFDGREEQYF TGTGCCAGCAGCCAAGATTTTGACGGACGGGAAGAGCAGTACTTC
13 . . TRBJ2-7 TRBV10-3 CAISDPDISEQYF TGTGCCATCAGTGATCCGGACATTTCCGAGCAGTACTTC
14 . . TRBJ1-6 TRBV7-2 CASSLVQGGSPLHF TGTGCCAGCAGCTTAGTTCAGGGCGGTTCACCCCTCCACTTT
12 . . TRBJ1-2 TRBV15 CATSRDSGGYTF TGTGCCACCAGCAGAGATTCGGGTGGCTACACCTTC
15 TRBD2 . TRBJ2-7 TRBV27 CASSSGTSGGNEQYF TGTGCCAGCAGTTCGGGGACTAGCGGGGGAAACGAGCAGTACTTC
16 TRBD2 . TRBJ2-1 TRBV10-3 CAISAMAGGTNNEQFF TGTGCCATCAGTGCTATGGCGGGGGGTACTAACAATGAGCAGTTCTTC
16 TRBD1 . TRBJ1-4 TRBV18 CASSPNQGATNEKLFF TGTGCCAGCTCACCAAACCAGGGGGCAACTAATGAAAAACTGTTTTTT
12 . . TRBJ2-7 TRBV6-5 CASRGETYEQYF TGTGCCAGCAGGGGAGAGACTTACGAGCAGTACTTC
13 . . TRBJ1-1 TRBV19 CASSKNPETEAFF TGTGCCAGTAGCAAAAACCCGGAGACTGAAGCTTTCTTT
14 TRBD1 . TRBJ2-7 TRBV30 CAWRLTGGGNEQYF TGTGCCTGGAGACTAACAGGGGGAGGCAACGAGCAGTACTTC
15 . . TRBJ2-3 TRBV4-3 CASSQEAGGQNTQYF TGCGCCAGCAGCCAAGAAGCCGGGGGGCAAAATACGCAGTATTTT
13 TRBD1 . TRBJ1-1 TRBV6-5 CASSQTGSTEAFF TGTGCCAGCAGTCAGACAGGGTCCACTGAAGCTTTCTTT
16 TRBD2 . TRBJ2-1 TRBV5-6 CASSALAGGTYNEQFF TGTGCCAGCAGCGCCCTAGCGGGGGGGACATACAATGAGCAGTTCTTC
16 TRBD1 . TRBJ1-1 TRBV7-9 CASSQFRGPGDTEAFF TGTGCCAGCAGCCAATTCAGGGGGCCTGGGGACACTGAAGCTTTCTTT
12 . . TRBJ1-2 TRBV30 CAWTLGRYGYTF TGTGCCTGGACCTTGGGGAGATATGGCTACACCTTC
16 . . TRBJ1-5 TRBV1 CTSSQEIDRDHQPQHF TGCACCAGCAGCCAAGAAATAGACAGGGACCATCAGCCCCAGCATTTT
13 . . TRBJ1-3 TRBV19 CASSEGAGNTIYF TGTGCCAGTAGTGAGGGAGCTGGAAACACCATATATTTT
15 . . TRBJ1-4 TRBV5-8 CASSLVNREREKLFF TGTGCCAGCAGCTTGGTAAACAGGGAGCGGGAAAAACTGTTTTTT